The 2 T cell receptor beta chains reported below all come from one sample, sequenced in a study of T cell responses to AZD1222 COVID-19 vaccine. Here immunoSEQ multiplex PCR was the method, and the copy in TCRdb shows in-frame clones only, minus some. This sample has around 110,000 clones, with 80% to 85% found just once. The sequencing here drew on peripheral blood, taken on day 0 of AZD1222 vaccination. Receptors originate from an adult in good health.

The V gene is TRBV7-8, the J gene TRBJ1-1, with D unresolved. Germline CDR1 is SGHVS and CDR2 is FQNEAQ. CDR3 length: 14 residues. The V end lost 2 bases, the J end lost 0 bases, and 7 bases lay between the germline ends. CDR3 coding DNA: TGTGCCAGCAGCTTATGGCAGTTGAACACTGAAGCTTTCTTT. It encodes CASSLWQLNTEAFF.

This rearrangement joins TRBV5-1 to TRBJ1-3; no definite D call. The CDR3 loop spans 15 amino acids. The germline CDR1 and CDR2 sequences are SGHRS and YFSETQ. V was shortened by 5 bases and J by 0 bases, with 12 bases between the two germline ends. CDR3 amino acids: CASRVGLSSGNTIYF. CDR3 sequence (DNA): TGCGCCAGCAGGGTAGGGCTCTCCTCTGGAAACACCATATATTTT. Together with reference TRBV5-1 and TRBJ1-3, the CDR3 gives the full variable domain: KAGVTQTPRYLIKTRGQQVTLSCSPISGHRSVSWYQQTPGQGLQFLFEYFSETQRNKGNFPGRFSGRQFSNSRSEMNVSTLELGDSALYLCASRVGLSSGNTIYFGEGSWLTVV.